Listed below are T cell receptor beta chains from one sample, sequenced in a study of T cells in Graves' hyperthyroidism and ophthalmopathy. MiXCR was run by TCRdb on the multiplex PCR reads, yielding one entry per CDR3 protein. Among around 690,000 distinct CDR3 sequences listed, less than 25% were seen once. The sequencing input was blood. These receptors were obtained from a man aged 30 to 45 with Graves' ophthalmopathy. CDR3s include the opening cysteine and the closing phenylalanine or tryptophan. A D gene is named only where the DNA matches it firmly. Only part of the rows carry a size: once, few, many, or a class if the clone is expanded.

V: TRBV11-2; size: NA; J: TRBJ2-1; D: TRBD1; DNA: TGTGCCAGCACCCCGGACAGGGTCGGCATTCAGTTCTTC; CDR3: CASTPDRVGIQFF
V: TRBV18; size: NA; J: TRBJ2-3; D: NA; DNA: TGTGCCAGCTCTACTATGACTATCCCCGATACGCAGTATTTT; CDR3: CASSTMTIPDTQYF
V: TRBV15; size: NA; J: TRBJ2-7; D: NA; DNA: TGTGCCACCAGCAGAGGGACAGGGCGAGCGGGAGTGTACGAGCAGTACTTC; CDR3: CATSRGTGRAGVYEQYF
V: TRBV27; size: many; J: TRBJ2-1; D: TRBD2; DNA: TGTGCCAGCAGTTGGGGCGGGGGAGGCAATGAGCAGTTCTTC; CDR3: CASSWGGGGNEQFF
V: TRBV20-1; size: NA; J: TRBJ2-7; D: NA; DNA: TGCAGTGGAAGCGGAAGGAGCAGCTTTCGGGACGAGCAGTACTTC; CDR3: CSGSGRSSFRDEQYF
V: TRBV28; size: NA; J: TRBJ1-2; D: NA; DNA: TGTGCCAGCAGTTTCCACACCTCGGGGGGGGACTATGGCTACACCTTC; CDR3: CASSFHTSGGDYGYTF
V: TRBV27; size: many; J: TRBJ2-3; D: NA; DNA: TGTGCCAGCAGTTCCTATCATACGCAGTATTTT; CDR3: CASSSYHTQYF
V: TRBV14; size: NA; J: TRBJ2-5; D: TRBD1; DNA: TGTGCCAGCAGCCGGGACAGGAAGACCCAGTACTTC; CDR3: CASSRDRKTQYF
V: TRBV3-1; size: many; J: TRBJ2-3; D: NA; DNA: TGTGCCAGCAGCCAAGAAGATCCTTTCACAGATACGCAGTATTTT; CDR3: CASSQEDPFTDTQYF
V: TRBV6-2/TRBV6-3; size: few; J: TRBJ2-3; D: TRBD2; DNA: TGTGCCAGCAGTATCCAGCGGGATCTCACAGATACGCAGTATTTT; CDR3: CASSIQRDLTDTQYF
V: TRBV11-2; size: many; J: TRBJ2-7; D: TRBD1; DNA: TGTGCCAGCAGCCCAGGGACAGGGGTTGGCGAGCAGTACTTC; CDR3: CASSPGTGVGEQYF
V: TRBV11-2; size: few; J: TRBJ1-2; D: TRBD1; DNA: TGTGCCAGCAGCTCGGGGACAGGGGGCAACTCTGGCTACACCTTC; CDR3: CASSSGTGGNSGYTF
V: TRBV7-9; size: many; J: TRBJ2-3; D: TRBD2; DNA: TGTGCCAGCAGCTTAACCTCCTGGACTAGCGGGAGGGCGACAGATACGCAGTATTTT; CDR3: CASSLTSWTSGRATDTQYF
V: TRBV18; size: many; J: TRBJ1-5; D: NA; DNA: TGTGCCAGCTCACCCGATAGGGTAGTCAATCAGCCCCAGCATTTT; CDR3: CASSPDRVVNQPQHF
V: TRBV7-9; size: NA; J: TRBJ2-4; D: TRBD1; DNA: TGTGCCAGCAGCTTGTCACAGGGGATAAACATTCAGTACTTC; CDR3: CASSLSQGINIQYF
V: TRBV5-1; size: NA; J: TRBJ2-3; D: TRBD2; DNA: TGCGCCAGCAGCTCTAGCGGGAGAACCACAGATACGCAGTATTTT; CDR3: CASSSSGRTTDTQYF
V: TRBV9; size: NA; J: TRBJ1-5; D: TRBD1; DNA: TGTGCCAGCAGCGTAGGGGACAGCCAAAATCAGCCCCAGCATTTT; CDR3: CASSVGDSQNQPQHF
V: TRBV28; size: NA; J: TRBJ2-6; D: NA; DNA: TGTGCCAGCAGGTCATCCGGGATCATAGGGTCTGGGGCCAACGTCCTGACTTTC; CDR3: CASRSSGIIGSGANVLTF
V: TRBV6-1; size: few; J: TRBJ2-5; D: NA; DNA: TGTGCCAGCAGTGAACTTTCGACCCAGTACTTC; CDR3: CASSELSTQYF
V: TRBV28; size: NA; J: TRBJ2-7; D: TRBD1; DNA: TGTGCCAGCAAAGGGAGACAGGGTGGCGAGCAGTACTTC; CDR3: CASKGRQGGEQYF
V: TRBV18; size: NA; J: TRBJ1-1; D: TRBD1; DNA: TGTGCCAGCTCACCAGTCACCCAGGGGGTGTACACTGAAGCTTTCTTT; CDR3: CASSPVTQGVYTEAFF